Described below is a single TCR beta chain sequence and its context. The record originates from a study of T cell responses to AZD1222 COVID-19 vaccine. Repertoires were generated with immunoSEQ multiplex PCR, while TCRdb's copy carries only in-frame clones and drops some. Of over 110,000 clones listed, 90% to 95% are singletons. The V gene's germline CDR1 is MNHEY and CDR2 SMNVEV (reference sequence). V shed 4 bases and J shed 0 bases, with 10 bases lying between them. The CDR3 contains 14 residues. This TCR was recovered from an adult in good health. Specimen: peripheral blood, collected on day 0 of AZD1222 vaccination. V and J are TRBV27 and TRBJ2-7; D unclear. DNA for the CDR3: TGTGCCAGCAGTTCTGCGTGGGGCTCCTACGAGCAGTACTTC. Translating it yields CASSSAWGSYEQYF.